Following are 28 T cell receptor beta chains from one sample sequenced in a study of shared clonotypes between healthy human individuals. The protocol was immunoSEQ multiplex PCR, while the TCRdb copy is restricted to in-frame clones and leaves out a portion. The data contain millions of clones, around 95% of them singletons. Sequencing was done on a sample of naive CD4+ T cells sorted from blood. Subset here: CD45RA+ positively selected. The source of these receptors is a man between 18 and 29 years old in good health.

This chain links TRBV19 with TRBJ1-2; D is possibly TRBD1 (5 bases). Looked up from germline, CDR1 is LNHDA and CDR2 is SQIVND (reference sequence). CDR3 size: 13 residues. Trimming cost V 5 bases and J 4 bases, with 11 bases left between them. The CDR3 spells CASSLTEGYGYTF. The CDR3 nucleotides read TGTGCCAGTAGTCTGACAGAAGGCTATGGCTACACCTTC.

The rearrangement uses TRBV7-3 and TRBJ1-1, with D possibly being TRBD1 (6 bases). The ends were cut back, 1 base at V and 1 base at J, with 16 bases in the middle. The V gene's germline CDR1 is SGHTA and CDR2 FQGTGA. The CDR3 covers 17 residues. CDR3 in amino acids: CASSLIGGQGPNTEAFF. The CDR3 DNA is TGTGCCAGCAGCTTAATTGGGGGGCAGGGCCCGAACACTGAAGCTTTCTTT.

The rearrangement uses TRBV19 and TRBJ1-1; D call uncertain. Germline lookup yields CDR1 LNHDA and CDR2 SQIVND (reference sequence). Trimming shortened V by 7 bases and J by 0 bases, and 9 bases separated the two germline ends. This CDR3 comprises 13 residues. The CDR3 protein is CASTRRMNTEAFF. CDR3 DNA: TGTGCCAGTACCCGACGGATGAACACTGAAGCTTTCTTT.

The chain links TRBV7-8 to TRBJ2-7; no reliable D call. Germline V lookup: CDR1 SGHVS, CDR2 FQNEAQ. CDR3 length: 13 amino acids. V was cut by 3 bases and J by 1 base, with 7 bases left in between. The CDR3 reads CASSFKTSYEQYF. CDR3 bases: TGTGCCAGCAGCTTCAAGACGTCCTACGAGCAGTACTTC.

This chain joins TRBV4-2 and TRBJ2-1; 7 bases map to TRBD2. The CDR3 length is 18 residues. Germline V gives CDR1 LGHNA, CDR2 YNFKEQ. The trim removed 1 base at V and 3 bases at J, leaving 12 bases unmatched. The CDR3 DNA sequence: TGTGCCAGCAGCCAAGGGGGGGGACTATTTCTCCTCTACAATGAGCAGTTCTTC. Amino acids: CASSQGGGLFLLYNEQFF.

The J gene is TRBJ2-3, the V gene TRBV7-6; D ambiguous. Germline lookup yields CDR1 SGHVS and CDR2 FNYEAQ. V was cut by 1 base and J by 3 bases, with 8 bases left in between. This CDR3 is 14 amino acids long. The CDR3 sequence is CASSLDVGTDTQYF. The CDR3 nucleotides are TGTGCCAGCAGCTTAGATGTGGGTACAGATACGCAGTATTTT.

The chain is built from TRBV6-1 and TRBJ1-5; D not resolved. Germline assignment: CDR1 MNHNS and CDR2 SASEGT. The V end lost 6 bases, the J end lost 2 bases, and 11 bases lay between the germline ends. CDR3 length: 14 amino acids. CDR3 residues: CASRFILGNQPQHF. CDR3 bases: TGTGCCAGCAGATTTATACTGGGCAATCAGCCCCAGCATTTT.

The V gene is TRBV15, the J gene TRBJ2-6; 8 bases fit TRBD1. The ends lost 5 bases at V and 0 bases at J; junction bases unmatched: 6. Germline lookup yields CDR1 LNHNV and CDR2 YYDKDF (reference sequence). The CDR3 sequence is 17 residues long. This CDR3 is CATSSRDRSSGANVLTF. CDR3 sequence (DNA): TGTGCCACCAGCTCCCGGGACAGGAGCTCTGGGGCCAACGTCCTGACTTTC.

V usage is TRBV28 and J usage is TRBJ2-2; the D is unclear. This CDR3 contains 13 residues. Trimming removed 3 bases from V and 6 bases from J, with 8 bases in between. From germline, CDR1 is MDHEN and CDR2 SYDVKM. The CDR3 region is CASSLSQPGELFF. CDR3 DNA sequence: TGTGCCAGCAGTTTGTCGCAACCCGGGGAGCTGTTTTTT. Complete variable domain (other parts from reference TRBV28 and TRBJ2-2): DVKVTQSSRYLVKRTGEKVFLECVQDMDHENMFWYRQDPGLGLRLIYFSYDVKMKEKGDIPEGYSVSREKKERFSLILESASTNQTSMYLCASSLSQPGELFFGEGSRLTVL.

This sequence joins TRBV6-1 and TRBJ2-2; either TRBD1 or TRBD2 may supply D (5 bases each). Trimming stripped 7 bases from V and 4 bases from J, with 10 bases between. The CDR3 covers 13 residues. Germline CDR1 is MNHNS and CDR2 is SASEGT. The CDR3 here is CASNVGTTGELFF. CDR3 coding DNA: TGTGCCAGCAACGTTGGGACCACCGGGGAGCTGTTTTTT.

The chain recombines TRBV2 with TRBJ1-1; D gene uncertain. CDR3 length: 13 residues. Deletions cut 7 bases from V and 3 bases from J, with 12 bases between. The germline V gene has CDR1 SNHLY and CDR2 FYNNEI. In DNA form, the CDR3 reads TGTGCCAGCACGGGGATTTCGTACACTGAAGCTTTCTTT. Translation: CASTGISYTEAFF. The variable domain in full, completed from reference TRBV2 and TRBJ1-1, reads EPEVTQTPSHQVTQMGQEVILRCVPISNHLYFYWYRQILGQKVEFLVSFYNNEISEKSEIFDDQFSVERPDGSNFTLKIRSTKLEDSAMYFCASTGISYTEAFFGQGTRLTVV.

The chain recombines TRBV29-1 with TRBJ2-7; TRBD1 aligns across 7 bases. This CDR3 has 12 amino acids. Trimming cost V 6 bases and J 3 bases; bases outside gene matches: 5. Germline values: CDR1 SQVTM, CDR2 ANQGSEA. CDR3 bases: TGCAGCGTCCGGGACAGCTACTACGAGCAGTACTTC. Translating it yields CSVRDSYYEQYF.

Details on this clone: This sample includes further DNA sequences coding for the same CDR3. The chain recombines TRBV18 with TRBJ2-5, with TRBD2 as a possible D gene (5 bases). Germline values: CDR1 KGHSH, CDR2 LQKENI. With 3 bases removed from V and 2 bases from J, the gap between germline ends came to 10 bases. The CDR3 totals 14 residues. The CDR3 nucleotides read TGTGCCAGCTCACCCAGAACGGGGCAAGAGACCCAGTACTTC. Protein product: CASSPRTGQETQYF.

This chain connects TRBV7-2 to TRBJ1-2; 8 nucleotides line up with TRBD1. J lost 4 bases, V lost 0 bases, and 1 base had no gene match. The length of the CDR3 is 14 residues. Germline lookup yields CDR1 SGHTA and CDR2 FQGNSA. The CDR3 sequence is CASSLAGQAYGYTF. In DNA form, the CDR3 reads TGTGCCAGCAGCTTAGCGGGACAGGCCTATGGCTACACCTTC.

Regarding this clone: The same CDR3 can be traced to other DNA sequences in this sample. The rearrangement uses TRBV30 and TRBJ2-1, with 9 bases fitting TRBD2. CDR1 is GTSNPN, CDR2 SVGIG, per germline (reference sequence). There are 15 residues in the CDR3. V shed 0 bases and J 5 bases; nucleotides not matched to a gene: 5. CDR3 DNA sequence: TGTGCCTGGAGTGTACAGCTAGCGGGGAACAATGAGCAGTTCTTC. Amino acids: CAWSVQLAGNNEQFF.

This chain links TRBV5-1 with TRBJ2-3, with D possibly TRBD2 on 5 matching bases. V was trimmed by 5 bases and J by 0 bases, leaving 10 bases between them. The CDR3 has 14 amino acids. Germline V gives CDR1 SGHRS, CDR2 YFSETQ. The CDR3 here is CASREVASTDTQYF. DNA of the CDR3: TGCGCCAGCAGGGAGGTAGCGAGCACAGATACGCAGTATTTT.

This rearrangement joins TRBV6-5 to TRBJ2-2; 9 nucleotides agree with TRBD1. The junction had 9 bases not matched to a gene; V was cut back by 6 bases and J by 7 bases. Germline loops: CDR1 MNHEY, CDR2 SVGAGI. The length of the CDR3 is 15 residues. The CDR3 DNA reads as TGTGCCAGCAGGACGCCGACAGGGGGAATCGGGGAGCTGTTTTTT. Its protein is CASRTPTGGIGELFF.

A single count supports this clone. This chain uses TRBV29-1 with TRBJ2-4, with D possibly being TRBD1 (5 bases). Germline lookup yields CDR1 SQVTM and CDR2 ANQGSEA. The CDR3 is 14 residues long. Trimming took 0 bases from V and 0 from J, leaving 6 bases between them. In nucleotides, the CDR3 is TGCAGCGTTGAAGAGGGGCGAGCCAAAAACATTCAGTACTTC. Translation: CSVEEGRAKNIQYF.

The rearrangement uses TRBV6-4 and TRBJ2-7, with D possibly being TRBD2 (5 bases). CDR1 is MRHNA and CDR2 is SNTAGT in the germline V gene. V was shortened by 10 bases and J by 4 bases, with 11 bases between the two germline ends. This CDR3 has 11 residues. CDR3 in DNA: TGTGCCACGATGGAGGCGTACGAGCAGTACTTC. Translation gives CATMEAYEQYF.

The V and J genes are TRBV18 and TRBJ1-3; D ambiguous. CDR3 length equals 16 residues. Germline values: CDR1 KGHSH, CDR2 LQKENI. Trimming cost V 4 bases and J 1 base, with 14 bases left between them. The CDR3 DNA reads as TGTGCCAGCTCACTGACCGTCTCGGGTTCTGGAAACACCATATATTTT. This encodes CASSLTVSGSGNTIYF.

The chain carries TRBV6-5 and TRBJ1-5; D perhaps matches TRBD1 (5 bases). The CDR3 is made up of 15 amino acids. Germline assignment: CDR1 MNHEY and CDR2 SVGAGI. Trimming took 6 bases from V and 2 from J, leaving 14 bases between them. The CDR3 bases are TGTGCCAGCAGAGGGGACTCTTTGGGCAATCAGCCCCAGCATTTT. This codes for CASRGDSLGNQPQHF.

In the case of this clone: Distinct nucleotide sequences in the sample also encode this CDR3. The chain joins TRBV6-5 to TRBJ2-3, with TRBD2 as a possible D gene (6 bases). The CDR3 runs 15 residues. Germline CDR1 MNHEY, CDR2 SVGAGI. The germline V and J ends were trimmed by 2 bases and 0 bases, with 9 bases remaining between them. CDR3 protein: CASSYGGISTDTQYF. The CDR3 DNA follows: TGTGCCAGCAGTTACGGGGGGATTAGCACAGATACGCAGTATTTT.

The rearrangement joins TRBV19 to TRBJ1-5; TRBD1 aligns across 8 bases. V dropped 7 bases and J dropped 7; count of bases not matched to a gene: 12. CDR3 length: 15 amino acids. Germline-derived CDR1 and CDR2 are LNHDA and SQIVND (reference sequence). CDR3 residues: CASTSDRALGQPQHF. The CDR3 region has the DNA TGTGCCAGTACCTCGGACAGGGCCCTGGGACAGCCCCAGCATTTT.

The chain links TRBV2 to TRBJ2-1; 8 nucleotides align to TRBD1. Germline trimming cut 5 bases from V and 15 bases from J; bases unmatched to any gene: 9. The CDR3 totals 12 residues. Germline assignment: CDR1 SNHLY and CDR2 FYNNEI. This chain's CDR3 is CASSTPDREPFF. CDR3 sequence (DNA): TGTGCCAGCAGTACGCCGGACAGGGAACCGTTCTTC.

A note on this clone: Distinct nucleotide sequences in the sample also encode this CDR3. This sequence joins TRBV2 and TRBJ2-3; 8 bases map to TRBD1. The CDR3 is made up of 15 amino acids. Germline values: CDR1 SNHLY, CDR2 FYNNEI. Trimming took 7 bases from V and 0 from J; bases not matched to a gene: 6. CDR3 in DNA: TGTGCCAGCACCGGACAGGGCACTAGCACAGATACGCAGTATTTT. It translates to CASTGQGTSTDTQYF.

The chain couples TRBV30 to TRBJ1-6, with D maybe TRBD1 (6 bases). The CDR3 is 14 residues long. V was pared by 3 bases and J by 6 bases, with 12 bases between. CDR1 and CDR2 (germline): GTSNPN, SVGIG (reference sequence). In DNA, the CDR3 is TGTGCCTGGAGGGGGACACCCCTTAATTCACCCCTCCACTTT. Its protein product is CAWRGTPLNSPLHF. Using reference TRBV30 and TRBJ1-6 for the parts outside the CDR3, the full variable domain is SQTIHQWPATLVQPVGSPLSLECTVEGTSNPNLYWYRQAAGRGLQLLFYSVGIGQISSEVPQNLSASRPQDRQFILSSKKLLLSDSGFYLCAWRGTPLNSPLHFGNGTRLTVT.

This rearrangement joins TRBV10-3 to TRBJ2-2, with a possible D match to TRBD1 (6 bases). V lost 5 bases, J lost 5 bases, and 9 bases lay in between. Germline lookup yields CDR1 ENHRY and CDR2 SYGVKD. The CDR3 has 13 amino acids. CDR3 in amino acids: CAISRQETGELFF. CDR3 nucleotides: TGTGCCATCAGTCGACAGGAGACCGGGGAGCTGTTTTTT.

The J gene is TRBJ1-2, the V gene TRBV5-1; no definite D call. The V and J ends lost 0 bases and 6 bases respectively, with 12 bases between them. Per germline, CDR1 SGHRS and CDR2 YFSETQ. CDR3 length equals 14 residues. CDR3 sequence reads: CASSLGLSRDGYTF. CDR3 sequence (DNA): TGCGCCAGCAGCTTGGGTCTGTCGCGGGATGGCTACACCTTC. The variable domain in full, with the rest retrieved from reference TRBV5-1 and TRBJ1-2, is KAGVTQTPRYLIKTRGQQVTLSCSPISGHRSVSWYQQTPGQGLQFLFEYFSETQRNKGNFPGRFSGRQFSNSRSEMNVSTLELGDSALYLCASSLGLSRDGYTFGSGTRLTVV.